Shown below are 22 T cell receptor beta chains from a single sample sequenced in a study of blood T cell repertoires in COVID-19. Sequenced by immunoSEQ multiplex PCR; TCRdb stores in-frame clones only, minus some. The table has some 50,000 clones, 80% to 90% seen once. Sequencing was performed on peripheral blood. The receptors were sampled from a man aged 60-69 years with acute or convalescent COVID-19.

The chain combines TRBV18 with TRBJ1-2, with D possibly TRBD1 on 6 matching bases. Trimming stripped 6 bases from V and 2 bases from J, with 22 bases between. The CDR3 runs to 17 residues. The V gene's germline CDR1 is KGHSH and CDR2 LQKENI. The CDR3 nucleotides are TGTGCCAGCTCCTACAGGGCGGCAGGGGATCTGAACTATGGCTACACCTTC. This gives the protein CASSYRAAGDLNYGYTF.

This CDR3 is CASSEIAGVGTDTQYF. In DNA, the CDR3 is TGTGCCAGCAGTGAAATTGCAGGGGTAGGCACAGATACGCAGTATTTT. V usage is TRBV6-1 and J usage is TRBJ2-3; possibly TRBD1 for D (6 bases). CDR3 length: 16 amino acids. V was trimmed by 2 bases and J by 1 base, leaving 13 bases between them. CDR1 is MNHNS and CDR2 is SASEGT in the germline V gene.

DNA for the CDR3: TGCAGCGTTGTAAGGGGAACGAGTGAAGCTTTCTTT. Amino acid sequence: CSVVRGTSEAFF. V usage is TRBV29-1 and J usage is TRBJ1-1, with TRBD1 as a possible D gene (5 bases). The V gene lost 4 bases and the J gene lost 7 bases, with 13 bases spanning the gap. CDR1 and CDR2 (germline): SQVTM, ANQGSEA. This CDR3 has 12 residues.

CDR3 residues: CSVGGTDFYDEAFF. DNA for the CDR3: TGCAGCGTTGGGGGGACAGACTTTTATGATGAAGCTTTCTTT. The chain employs TRBV29-1 and TRBJ1-1; 7 bases align to TRBD1. The germline gives CDR1 SQVTM, CDR2 ANQGSEA. The CDR3 length is 14 residues. V dropped 4 bases and J dropped 7; count of bases not matched to a gene: 12. The variable domain in full, completed from reference TRBV29-1 and TRBJ1-1, reads SAVISQKPSRDICQRGTSLTIQCQVDSQVTMMFWYRQQPGQSLTLIATANQGSEATYESGFVIDKFPISRPNLTFSTLTVSNMSPEDSSIYLCSVGGTDFYDEAFFGQGTRLTVV.

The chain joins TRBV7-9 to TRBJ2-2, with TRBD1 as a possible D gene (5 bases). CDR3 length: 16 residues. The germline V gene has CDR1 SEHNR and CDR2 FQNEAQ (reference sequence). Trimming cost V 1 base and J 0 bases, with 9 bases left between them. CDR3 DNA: TGTGCCAGCAGCTTAGTTACAGGACCGAACACCGGGGAGCTGTTTTTT. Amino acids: CASSLVTGPNTGELFF.

The CDR3 DNA is TGTGCCAGCAGTTACCCGGGTTCCGGGGAGCTGTTTTTT. It is translated as CASSYPGSGELFF. The chain is built from TRBV6-5 and TRBJ2-2; D gene unclear. V gave up 2 bases and J gave up 6 bases, with 7 bases separating them. In germline, CDR1 is MNHEY, CDR2 SVGAGI. The CDR3 runs 13 residues.

CDR3 bases: TGTGCCAGCAGCCCGGGGTTTGGAAACACCATATATTTT. Translated: CASSPGFGNTIYF. The chain joins TRBV6-6 to TRBJ1-3; D gene uncertain. V was trimmed by 6 bases and J by 3 bases, leaving 9 bases between them. Germline loops: CDR1 MNHNY, CDR2 SVGAGI (reference sequence). The CDR3 extends over 13 amino acids.

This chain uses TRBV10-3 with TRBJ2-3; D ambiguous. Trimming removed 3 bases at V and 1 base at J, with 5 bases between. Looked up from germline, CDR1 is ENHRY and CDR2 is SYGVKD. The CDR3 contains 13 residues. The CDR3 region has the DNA TGTGCCATCAGTGAAGGAGGCACAGATACGCAGTATTTT. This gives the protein CAISEGGTDTQYF.

In nucleotides, the CDR3 is TGTGCCAGCAGCGTGGGACAGGACCACCCAATGAGGACCGGGGAGCTGTTTTTT. It translates to CASSVGQDHPMRTGELFF. J is TRBJ2-2 and V is TRBV9; 8 positions match TRBD1. CDR3 size: 18 residues. The V gene end was trimmed by 2 bases and the J gene end by 5 bases; junction bases not matched to a gene: 14. Germline assignment: CDR1 SGDLS and CDR2 YYNGEE.

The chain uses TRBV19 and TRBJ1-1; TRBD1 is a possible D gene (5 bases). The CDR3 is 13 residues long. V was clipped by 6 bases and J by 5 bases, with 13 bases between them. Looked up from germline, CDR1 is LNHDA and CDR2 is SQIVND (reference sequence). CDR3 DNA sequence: TGTGCCAGTAGCAGGGATGAAAGGACTGAAGCTTTCTTT. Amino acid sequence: CASSRDERTEAFF.

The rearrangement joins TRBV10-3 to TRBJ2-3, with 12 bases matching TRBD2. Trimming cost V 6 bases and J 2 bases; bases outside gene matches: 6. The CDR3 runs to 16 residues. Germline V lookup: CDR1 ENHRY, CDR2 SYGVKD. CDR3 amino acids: CAIRLAGGLATDTQYF. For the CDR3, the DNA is TGTGCCATCAGACTAGCGGGGGGTCTCGCCACAGATACGCAGTATTTT.

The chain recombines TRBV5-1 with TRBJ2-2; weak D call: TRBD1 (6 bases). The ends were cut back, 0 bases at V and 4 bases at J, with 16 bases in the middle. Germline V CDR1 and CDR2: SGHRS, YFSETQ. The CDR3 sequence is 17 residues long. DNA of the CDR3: TGCGCCAGCAGCTTGGCGGGGTACAGGGCGGCCACCGGGGAGCTGTTTTTT. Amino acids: CASSLAGYRAATGELFF.

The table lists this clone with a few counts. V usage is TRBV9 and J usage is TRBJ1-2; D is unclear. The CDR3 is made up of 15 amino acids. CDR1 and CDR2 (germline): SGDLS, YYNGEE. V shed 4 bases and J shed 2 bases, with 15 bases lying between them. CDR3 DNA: TGTGCCAGCAGCCCCTCCAGGATCCCAAACTATGGCTACACCTTC. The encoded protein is CASSPSRIPNYGYTF.

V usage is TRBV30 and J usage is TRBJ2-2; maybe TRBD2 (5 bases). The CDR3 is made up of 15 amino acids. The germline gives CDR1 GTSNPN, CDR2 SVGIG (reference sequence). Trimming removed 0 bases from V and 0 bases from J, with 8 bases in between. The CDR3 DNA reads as TGTGCCTGGAGTGTGTGGCGGGCGAACACCGGGGAGCTGTTTTTT. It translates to CAWSVWRANTGELFF.

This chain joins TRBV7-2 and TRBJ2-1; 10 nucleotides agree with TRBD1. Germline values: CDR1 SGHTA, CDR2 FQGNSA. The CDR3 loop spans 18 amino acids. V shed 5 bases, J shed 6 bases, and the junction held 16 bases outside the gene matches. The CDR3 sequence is CASSPGPGTGAGFNEQFF. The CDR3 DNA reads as TGTGCCAGCAGCCCCGGTCCCGGGACAGGGGCGGGTTTCAATGAGCAGTTCTTC.

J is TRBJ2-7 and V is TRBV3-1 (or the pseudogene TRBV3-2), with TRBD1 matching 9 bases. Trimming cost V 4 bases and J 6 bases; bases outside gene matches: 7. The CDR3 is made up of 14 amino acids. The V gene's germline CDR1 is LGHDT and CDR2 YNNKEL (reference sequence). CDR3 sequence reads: CASSLRQGVTEQYF. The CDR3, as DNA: TGTGCCAGCAGCCTACGACAGGGGGTAACCGAGCAGTACTTC.

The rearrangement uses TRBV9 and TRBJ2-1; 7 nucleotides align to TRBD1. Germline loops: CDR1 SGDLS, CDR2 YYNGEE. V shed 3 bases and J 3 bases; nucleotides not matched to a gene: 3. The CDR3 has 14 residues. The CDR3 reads CASSAGQRYNEQFF. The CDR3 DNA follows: TGTGCCAGCAGCGCGGGACAGCGCTACAATGAGCAGTTCTTC.

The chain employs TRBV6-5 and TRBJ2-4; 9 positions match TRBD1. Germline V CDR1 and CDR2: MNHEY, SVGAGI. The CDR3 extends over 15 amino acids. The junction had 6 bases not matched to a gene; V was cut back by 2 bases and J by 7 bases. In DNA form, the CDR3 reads TGTGCCAGCAGTTACCTGGGACAGGGTATTAACATTCAGTACTTC. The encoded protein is CASSYLGQGINIQYF.

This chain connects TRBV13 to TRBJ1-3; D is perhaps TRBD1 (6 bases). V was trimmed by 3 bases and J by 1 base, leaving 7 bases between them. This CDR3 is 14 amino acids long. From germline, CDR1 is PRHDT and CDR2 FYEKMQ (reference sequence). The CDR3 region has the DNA TGTGCCAGCAGCTTCACAGGGTCTGGAAACACCATATATTTT. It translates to CASSFTGSGNTIYF.

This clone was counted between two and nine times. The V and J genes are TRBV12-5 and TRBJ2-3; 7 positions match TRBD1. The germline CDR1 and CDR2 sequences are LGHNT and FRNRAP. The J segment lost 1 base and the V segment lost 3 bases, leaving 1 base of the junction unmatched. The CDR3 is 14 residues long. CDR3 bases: TGTGCTAGTGGTTTTGACAGGGGCACAGATACGCAGTATTTT. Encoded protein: CASGFDRGTDTQYF. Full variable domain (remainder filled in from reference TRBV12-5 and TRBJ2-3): DARVTQTPRHKVTEMGQEVTMRCQPILGHNTVFWYRQTMMQGLELLAYFRNRAPLDDSGMPKDRFSAEMPDATLATLKIQPSEPRDSAVYFCASGFDRGTDTQYFGPGTRLTVL.

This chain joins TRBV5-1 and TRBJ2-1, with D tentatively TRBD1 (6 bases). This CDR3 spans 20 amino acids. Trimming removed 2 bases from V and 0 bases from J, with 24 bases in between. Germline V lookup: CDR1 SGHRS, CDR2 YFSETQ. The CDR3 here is CASSFGGGESRLSSYNEQFF. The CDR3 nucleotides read TGCGCCAGCAGCTTCGGTGGGGGCGAATCTAGATTGAGCTCCTACAATGAGCAGTTCTTC.

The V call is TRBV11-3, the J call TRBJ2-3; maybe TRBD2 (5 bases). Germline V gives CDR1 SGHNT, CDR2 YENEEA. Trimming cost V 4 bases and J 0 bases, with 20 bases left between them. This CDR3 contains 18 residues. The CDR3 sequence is CASSSGSGLITSTDTQYF. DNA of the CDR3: TGTGCCAGCAGCTCGGGGAGCGGACTGATAACTAGCACAGATACGCAGTATTTT.